This T cell receptor beta chain was sequenced during a study of read filtering for tumor transcriptome and immune sequencing. General observations from the study: IR-seq and RNA-seq agreed better without single-read clonotypes.

This CDR3 is built from 14 residues. V was pared by 3 bases and J by 8 bases, with 5 bases of the junction left unmatched. The germline CDR1 and CDR2 sequences are SGHRS and YFSETQ. This library used 300 to 450 ng RNA and molecular barcoded adaptors spanning alpha/delta and beta/gamma chains. TCRdb independently ran MiXCR on the reads; one entry per CDR3 protein. The sample holds some 140,000 distinct CDR3 sequences, around 14% seen once. Many counts were recorded for this clonotype. The antigen is unknown. The clonotype was recovered from a donor aged 40 or older with multiple myeloma. The chain has TRBV5-1 and TRBJ1-4, with 9 bases matching TRBD1. Specimen: a population of CD138-negative cells sorted from bone marrow. CDR3 coding DNA: TGCGCCAGCAGCTCCCGGACAGGGGAGGAAAAACTGTTTTTT. Translating gives CASSSRTGEEKLFF.